These 20 T cell receptor beta chains share one sample of origin, sequenced in a study of cytotoxic CD8 clonotypes in ibrutinib-treated CLL. Using immunoSEQ multiplex PCR, the repertoire was profiled, and TCRdb retains in-frame clones only, with some absent. This table holds fewer than 75,000 clones, more than 70% found once. The source material was PBMCs, sampled after 12 months of ibrutinib treatment. The receptor source for this set is a human donor with chronic lymphocytic leukemia.

Regarding this clone: A read error may produce the germline difference seen at one junction end. V usage is TRBV7-7 and J usage is TRBJ2-1, with TRBD2 identical over 15 bases. This CDR3 region has 16 residues. CDR1 is SSHAT and CDR2 is FNYEAQ in the germline V gene (reference sequence). This chain's CDR3 is CASSPGLAGGDNEQFF. CDR3 coding DNA: TGTGCTAGCAGCCCCGGACTAGCGGGGGGGGACAATGAGCAGTTCTTC.

The V call is TRBV6-6, the J call TRBJ1-5; weak D call: TRBD1 (6 bases). The length of the CDR3 is 16 residues. The V end lost 0 bases, the J end lost 0 bases, and 9 bases lay between the germline ends. The germline gives CDR1 MNHNY, CDR2 SVGAGI (reference sequence). The CDR3 region has the DNA TGTGCCAGCAGTTACTCAGGGGGGTATAGCAATCAGCCCCAGCATTTT. Encoded protein: CASSYSGGYSNQPQHF.

The sample holds a few counts of this clone. The chain couples TRBV2 to TRBJ2-1, with 9 bases fitting TRBD2. Germline CDR1 and CDR2: SNHLY and FYNNEI. V dropped 7 bases and J dropped 6; count of bases not matched to a gene: 10. The CDR3 has 15 amino acids. CDR3 region: CASNHGLAISNEQFF. CDR3 nucleotide sequence: TGTGCCAGCAACCACGGACTAGCGATATCCAATGAGCAGTTCTTC.

This chain uses TRBV19 with TRBJ2-5; 10 nucleotides line up with TRBD2. This CDR3 has 15 amino acids. Germline V gene lookup returns CDR1 LNHDA and CDR2 SQIVND (reference sequence). V was clipped by 8 bases and J by 1 base; unmatched bases: 7. The CDR3: CASRTSGAIQETQYF. The CDR3, as DNA: TGTGCCAGTCGTACTAGCGGGGCTATCCAAGAGACCCAGTACTTC.

This sequence joins TRBV13 and TRBJ2-2; 9 bases map to TRBD2. In germline, CDR1 is PRHDT, CDR2 FYEKMQ (reference sequence). Unmatched junction bases numbered 13, after V lost 4 bases and J lost 1 base. The CDR3 runs to 19 residues. The CDR3 sequence is CASSSMPALAGVNTGELFF. CDR3 DNA sequence: TGTGCCAGCAGCTCAATGCCAGCGTTAGCGGGAGTGAACACCGGGGAGCTGTTTTTT.

The chain joins TRBV6-1 to TRBJ1-2, with D uncertain. Germline lookup yields CDR1 MNHNS and CDR2 SASEGT. Trimming pared 2 bases from V and 7 bases from J, leaving 17 bases between. The CDR3 contains 15 residues. CDR3 DNA: TGTGCCAGCAGTGAAAGCACCGGGGTCGCGGGTGGCTACACCTTC. Protein product: CASSESTGVAGGYTF.

This sequence joins TRBV29-1 and TRBJ2-2, with D possibly TRBD1 on 6 matching bases. The CDR3 loop spans 13 amino acids. Germline CDR1 and CDR2: SQVTM and ANQGSEA. V lost 7 bases to trimming and J lost 2 bases, with 11 bases between them. The DNA for the CDR3 is TGCAGCGCGGACAGCATCAACACCGGGGAGCTGTTTTTT. It encodes CSADSINTGELFF.

This chain links TRBV30 with TRBJ2-2, with TRBD1 as a possible D gene (5 bases). Between the trimmed V and J ends, which lost 0 bases and 1 base, there was a span of 6 bases. The CDR3 sequence is 14 residues long. The V gene's germline CDR1 is GTSNPN and CDR2 SVGIG (reference sequence). In DNA, the CDR3 is TGTGCCTGGAGTGTAGGGGTGAACACCGGGGAGCTGTTTTTT. It codes for CAWSVGVNTGELFF.

The table lists this clone with a few counts. The genes are TRBV2 and TRBJ2-2; perhaps TRBD2 as D (6 bases). The CDR3 spans 13 residues. Trimming pared 0 bases from V and 7 bases from J, leaving 6 bases between. Germline-derived CDR1 and CDR2 are SNHLY and FYNNEI. CDR3 DNA: TGTGCCAGCAGTGAAGCGCGGGGCGGGGAGCTGTTTTTT. Translated, it gives CASSEARGGELFF. The whole variable domain, filled in from reference TRBV2 and TRBJ2-2, reads EPEVTQTPSHQVTQMGQEVILRCVPISNHLYFYWYRQILGQKVEFLVSFYNNEISEKSEIFDDQFSVERPDGSNFTLKIRSTKLEDSAMYFCASSEARGGELFFGEGSRLTVL.

The chain couples TRBV10-3 to TRBJ2-7; 8 bases fit TRBD1. The CDR3 has 16 amino acids. Germline lookup yields CDR1 ENHRY and CDR2 SYGVKD. The ends lost 6 bases at V and 0 bases at J; junction bases unmatched: 10. Here the CDR3 reads CAIRAGGTGNSYEQYF. The CDR3 DNA sequence: TGTGCCATCAGGGCGGGCGGGACAGGCAACTCCTACGAGCAGTACTTC.

A few counts support this clone. The chain has TRBV29-1 and TRBJ1-1; TRBD1 aligns across 7 bases. The CDR3 runs to 14 residues. Germline trimming cut 0 bases from V and 6 bases from J; bases unmatched to any gene: 7. Per germline, CDR1 SQVTM and CDR2 ANQGSEA. DNA for the CDR3: TGCAGCGTTGAAGAAGGGGGCTCGGGCCCTGAAGCTTTCTTT. Amino acids: CSVEEGGSGPEAFF.

In its sample, this clone was seen once. The J gene is TRBJ1-1, the V gene TRBV5-6; D is undetermined. The germline CDR1 and CDR2 sequences are SGHDT and YYEEEE. The ends were cut back, 0 bases at V and 8 bases at J, with 14 bases in the middle. The CDR3 sequence is 14 residues long. The CDR3 sequence is CASSLGSTHAEAFF. In DNA form, the CDR3 reads TGTGCCAGCAGCTTGGGGTCCACCCACGCGGAAGCTTTCTTT.

This chain joins TRBV30 and TRBJ2-2; D gene uncertain. This CDR3 comprises 11 residues. Per germline, CDR1 GTSNPN and CDR2 SVGIG (reference sequence). Trimming took off 2 bases at V and 6 bases at J, with 4 bases between the two ends. This chain's CDR3 is CAWSYPGELFF. CDR3 nucleotides: TGTGCCTGGAGTTATCCCGGGGAGCTGTTTTTT.

This sequence joins TRBV27 and TRBJ2-3; D gene ambiguous. Between the trimmed V and J ends, which lost 3 bases and 1 base, there was a span of 2 bases. The V gene's germline CDR1 is MNHEY and CDR2 SMNVEV (reference sequence). There are 12 residues in the CDR3. CDR3 DNA sequence: TGTGCCAGCAGTTTCCGCACAGATACGCAGTATTTT. Translation gives CASSFRTDTQYF.

This clone turned up a few times. The chain links TRBV2 to TRBJ2-7, with D possibly matching TRBD2 (6 bases). The CDR3 is made up of 13 amino acids. Trimming cost V 10 bases and J 0 bases, with 13 bases left between them. The germline CDR1 and CDR2 sequences are SNHLY and FYNNEI. The CDR3 here is CATEAGDSYEQYF. The CDR3 DNA reads TGTGCCACCGAAGCGGGTGACTCCTACGAGCAGTACTTC.

This clone was counted a few times. V gene TRBV2 combines with J gene TRBJ2-3; TRBD2 agrees at 11 bases. Trimming removed 3 bases from V and 7 bases from J; junction bases left unmatched: 6. The CDR3 loop spans 15 amino acids. The germline V gene has CDR1 SNHLY and CDR2 FYNNEI. CDR3 loop: CASSETSGTMNTQYF. The CDR3 DNA follows: TGTGCCAGCAGTGAGACTAGCGGGACTATGAATACGCAGTATTTT.

The gene calls are TRBV5-1 and TRBJ1-3; no clear D gene. Germline V gene lookup returns CDR1 SGHRS and CDR2 YFSETQ. Between the trimmed V and J ends, which lost 0 bases and 0 bases, there was a span of 10 bases. This CDR3 contains 16 residues. The CDR3 DNA reads TGCGCCAGCAGCTTGGAACCTCGGGGCTCTGGAAACACCATATATTTT. The encoded protein is CASSLEPRGSGNTIYF.

The chain couples TRBV7-6 to TRBJ2-7, with D hard to call. CDR3 length: 17 residues. Trimming shortened V by 1 base and J by 1 base, and 17 bases separated the two germline ends. The V gene's germline CDR1 is SGHVS and CDR2 FNYEAQ. Here the CDR3 DNA reads TGTGCCAGCAGCTTAGGAACGATAATGATGGGTTCCTACGAGCAGTACTTC. It encodes CASSLGTIMMGSYEQYF. The full variable domain, rest sourced from reference TRBV7-6 and TRBJ2-7, is GAGVSQSPRYKVTKRGQDVALRCDPISGHVSLYWYRQALGQGPEFLTYFNYEAQQDKSGLPNDRFSAERPEGSISTLTIQRTEQRDSAMYRCASSLGTIMMGSYEQYFGPGTRLTVT.

The J gene is TRBJ2-6, the V gene TRBV28; the match to TRBD2 covers 9 bases. Germline CDR1 is MDHEN and CDR2 is SYDVKM. The CDR3 totals 17 residues. The trim removed 3 bases at V and 2 bases at J, leaving 5 bases unmatched. The CDR3 DNA reads as TGTGCCAGCAGTTTGGATGGCGGGGGGGCTGGGGCCAACGTCCTGACTTTC. It translates to CASSLDGGGAGANVLTF. Full variable domain (remainder filled in from reference TRBV28 and TRBJ2-6): DVKVTQSSRYLVKRTGEKVFLECVQDMDHENMFWYRQDPGLGLRLIYFSYDVKMKEKGDIPEGYSVSREKKERFSLILESASTNQTSMYLCASSLDGGGAGANVLTFGAGSRLTVL.

The V gene is TRBV19, the J gene TRBJ1-2; 9 bases are a match to TRBD1. This CDR3 region has 14 residues. Germline assignment: CDR1 LNHDA and CDR2 SQIVND (reference sequence). The J segment lost 4 bases and the V segment lost 6 bases, leaving 6 bases of the junction unmatched. CDR3 DNA: TGTGCCAGTAGACCCGGGACAGGGCGCTATGGCTACACCTTC. Its protein product is CASRPGTGRYGYTF.